Following are 18 T cell receptor beta chains from one sample sequenced in a study of Ad26.COV2.S vaccination and SARS-CoV-2 variants. Sequenced by immunoSEQ multiplex PCR; TCRdb stores in-frame clones only, minus some. The sample carries some 340,000 clones, around 81% recorded once. Treatment described: approximately 18 received Ad26.COV2.S at low or high dose, single or two shots; about 5 received placebo; per-sample allocation not given. At day 63 after the first vaccine or placebo injection, samples were drawn. Source: peripheral blood, taken in a trial of Ad26.COV2.S vaccine versus placebo. The receptors originated from a person between 18 and 59 years old who received the Ad26.COV2.S COVID-19 vaccine or a placebo.

This chain uses TRBV11-3 with TRBJ2-1, with TRBD2 matching over 8 bases. The CDR3 totals 17 residues. V lost 0 bases, J lost 2 bases, and 6 bases stayed unmatched. In germline, CDR1 is SGHNT, CDR2 YENEEA. CDR3 nucleotide sequence: TGTGCCAGCAGCTTAGATTCGACTAGCGCCGCCTACAATGAGCAGTTCTTC. Protein: CASSLDSTSAAYNEQFF.

This clone was seen a single time. The chain uses TRBV29-1 and TRBJ1-1; D is unclear. CDR1 is SQVTM, CDR2 ANQGSEA, per germline. Trimming removed 2 bases at V and 1 base at J, with 5 bases between. The CDR3 totals 12 residues. CDR3 in DNA: TGCAGCGTTGAACTGGGGAACACTGAAGCTTTCTTT. It codes for CSVELGNTEAFF.

With respect to this clone: Other DNA sequences in the sample encode the same CDR3. The chain is built from TRBV9 and TRBJ2-7; 7 bases map to TRBD2. Trimming at V came to 0 bases and at J to 3 bases, leaving 3 bases not matched to a gene. Germline V CDR1 and CDR2: SGDLS, YYNGEE. The CDR3 runs 14 residues. Here the CDR3 reads CASSVGLASYEQYF. CDR3 coding DNA: TGTGCCAGCAGCGTAGGACTAGCAAGCTACGAGCAGTACTTC. The full variable domain, its missing parts supplied by reference TRBV9 and TRBJ2-7, is DSGVTQTPKHLITATGQRVTLRCSPRSGDLSVYWYQQSLDQGLQFLIQYYNGEERAKGNILERFSAQQFPDLHSELNLSSLELGDSALYFCASSVGLASYEQYFGPGTRLTVT.

V usage is TRBV28 and J usage is TRBJ1-5; D might be TRBD1 (6 bases). The CDR3 runs to 12 residues. V gave up 7 bases and J gave up 4 bases, with 8 bases separating them. Germline lookup yields CDR1 MDHEN and CDR2 SYDVKM. CDR3 residues: CASKGGNQPQHF. CDR3 bases: TGTGCCAGCAAAGGGGGGAATCAGCCCCAGCATTTT.

This rearrangement joins TRBV24-1 to TRBJ1-4; D perhaps matches TRBD1 (5 bases). Trimming shortened V by 2 bases and J by 8 bases, and 11 bases separated the two germline ends. This CDR3 is 14 amino acids long. CDR1 and CDR2 (germline): KGHDR, SFDVKD. The CDR3: CATSDSGTEEKLFF. The DNA for the CDR3 is TGTGCCACCAGTGATTCCGGGACGGAGGAAAAACTGTTTTTT.

The chain couples TRBV19 to TRBJ2-7, with D uncertain. This CDR3 has 12 residues. The V end lost 0 bases, the J end lost 3 bases, and 3 bases lay between the germline ends. The germline gives CDR1 LNHDA, CDR2 SQIVND (reference sequence). The CDR3 region has the DNA TGTGCCAGTAGTATAGATCGCTACGAGCAGTACTTC. Its protein is CASSIDRYEQYF.

V gene TRBV28 combines with J gene TRBJ1-2; no reliable D call. Germline CDR1 and CDR2: MDHEN and SYDVKM. CDR3 length: 16 residues. The V end lost 7 bases, the J end lost 1 base, and 19 bases lay between the germline ends. The CDR3 coding sequence is TGTGCCAGCACCCCCACCAAGGCGAATATTAACTATGGCTACACCTTC. This translates into CASTPTKANINYGYTF.

The rearrangement links TRBV6-5 to TRBJ1-6; D is uncertain. The germline V and J ends were trimmed by 3 bases and 4 bases, with 13 bases remaining between them. CDR3 length equals 16 residues. Germline lookup yields CDR1 MNHEY and CDR2 SVGAGI. CDR3 DNA sequence: TGTGCCAGCAGTTATGGCTCTTTGGCTTATAATTCACCCCTCCACTTT. Its protein is CASSYGSLAYNSPLHF.

The chain is built from TRBV7-2 and TRBJ2-1, with TRBD2 matching over 12 bases. The CDR3 contains 15 residues. The germline CDR1 and CDR2 sequences are SGHTA and FQGNSA. The junction had 8 bases not matched to a gene; V was cut back by 5 bases and J by 9 bases. The CDR3 DNA follows: TGTGCCAGCAGCGTACTAGCGGGGGGCCGGGGTGAGCAGTTCTTC. It encodes CASSVLAGGRGEQFF.

This chain connects TRBV6-6 to TRBJ2-3; possibly TRBD2 for D (7 bases). The germline CDR1 and CDR2 sequences are MNHNY and SVGAGI (reference sequence). The CDR3 totals 14 residues. Trimming shortened V by 6 bases and J by 2 bases, and 12 bases separated the two germline ends. For the CDR3, the DNA is TGTGCCAGCAGGGGGGGGCCTCTCACAGATACGCAGTATTTT. Translated: CASRGGPLTDTQYF.

The chain joins TRBV7-2 to TRBJ1-2; 7 bases map to TRBD1. The CDR3 is 13 residues long. Germline V gene lookup returns CDR1 SGHTA and CDR2 FQGNSA. After removal of 4 bases from V and 8 bases from J, the junction contained 7 bases not matched to a gene. The CDR3 spells CASSSHRGEGYTF. CDR3 nucleotides: TGTGCCAGCAGCTCCCACAGGGGAGAAGGCTACACCTTC. The complete variable domain, with remaining parts taken from reference TRBV7-2 and TRBJ1-2, reads GAGVSQSPSNKVTEKGKDVELRCDPISGHTALYWYRQSLGQGLEFLIYFQGNSAPDKSGLPSDRFSAERTGGSVSTLTIQRTQQEDSAVYLCASSSHRGEGYTFGSGTRLTVV.

The V and J genes are TRBV11-2 and TRBJ2-3; D unresolved. CDR1 is SGHAT and CDR2 is FQNNGV in the germline V gene. Trimming removed 5 bases from V and 0 bases from J, with 12 bases in between. This CDR3 is 15 amino acids long. CDR3 nucleotides: TGTGCCAGCAGCACGATCCGGTCTAGCACAGATACGCAGTATTTT. This codes for CASSTIRSSTDTQYF.

The J gene is TRBJ1-1, the V gene TRBV6-5; TRBD1 agrees at 7 bases. In germline, CDR1 is MNHEY, CDR2 SVGAGI. This CDR3 spans 15 amino acids. V shed 5 bases, J shed 6 bases, and the junction held 12 bases outside the gene matches. The CDR3 DNA follows: TGTGCCAGCAGTCCCCTTAAAGGGGGCCGAGCTGAAGCTTTCTTT. Protein: CASSPLKGGRAEAFF.

V and J are TRBV21-1 and TRBJ2-5; the table calls TRBD1, which could not be checked here. TRBV21-1 has pseudogene status. The CDR3 extends over 15 amino acids. CDR3: CASSQIRDTQETQYF. In DNA, the CDR3 is TGTGCCAGCAGCCAAATCCGGGACACTCAAGAGACCCAGTACTTC.

This rearrangement joins TRBV5-1 to TRBJ1-3; D is unclear. The CDR3 is made up of 15 amino acids. Looked up from germline, CDR1 is SGHRS and CDR2 is YFSETQ. The V gene lost 1 base and the J gene lost 0 bases, with 8 bases spanning the gap. CDR3 DNA sequence: TGCGCCAGCAGCTTGTCGGGGAACTCTGGAAACACCATATATTTT. This gives the protein CASSLSGNSGNTIYF. Combining the CDR3 with reference TRBV5-1 and TRBJ1-3 gives the whole variable domain KAGVTQTPRYLIKTRGQQVTLSCSPISGHRSVSWYQQTPGQGLQFLFEYFSETQRNKGNFPGRFSGRQFSNSRSEMNVSTLELGDSALYLCASSLSGNSGNTIYFGEGSWLTVV.

The chain carries TRBV7-3 and TRBJ2-1, with 11 bases fitting TRBD2. Germline V CDR1 and CDR2: SGHTA, FQGTGA. V lost 2 bases, J lost 6 bases, and 3 bases stayed unmatched. The CDR3 runs 15 residues. The DNA of the CDR3 is TGTGCCAGCAGCTTACTAGCGGGGGGTCTCAATGAGCAGTTCTTC. Translation: CASSLLAGGLNEQFF.

The table lists this clone with a count of one. The chain couples TRBV28 to TRBJ2-7; a possible D gene is TRBD2 (7 bases). The CDR3 spans 16 residues. V was trimmed by 2 bases and J by 3 bases, leaving 17 bases between them. Germline CDR1 reads MDHEN; CDR2 reads SYDVKM. The CDR3 is CASSLRAGAHVYEQYF. The CDR3 region has the DNA TGTGCCAGCAGTTTAAGGGCGGGGGCTCATGTCTACGAGCAGTACTTC. The variable domain in full, with the rest retrieved from reference TRBV28 and TRBJ2-7, is DVKVTQSSRYLVKRTGEKVFLECVQDMDHENMFWYRQDPGLGLRLIYFSYDVKMKEKGDIPEGYSVSREKKERFSLILESASTNQTSMYLCASSLRAGAHVYEQYFGPGTRLTVT.

V is TRBV24-1 and J is TRBJ2-5; 7 bases line up with TRBD2. The germline V gene encodes CDR1 KGHDR and CDR2 SFDVKD. With 5 bases clipped from V and 5 bases from J, the junction kept 4 bases outside the gene matches. The CDR3 covers 13 residues. The CDR3 here is CATSGSAGETQYF. The DNA of the CDR3 is TGTGCCACCAGTGGCTCAGCGGGGGAGACCCAGTACTTC.